What follows is one T cell receptor (beta chain) and its context. It lacks a known antigen. Base quality data are lacking; no much larger clone is found one base away. The collaborating institutions used their own protocols to collect whole blood in K2EDTA tubes. For TCRbeta analysis, collaborator samples were shipped as frozen whole blood, as isolated PBMCs, or as DNA extracted from either sample type. The CDR3 sequence holds 17 residues, the cysteine and phenylalanine included. Of the read, only the CDR3 DNA is kept; its 51 bases are in frame from base 1. After removal of 5 bases from V and 1 base from J, the junction retains 8 bases not matched to a gene. Looking up the germline V gene yields CDR1 SNHLY and CDR2 FYNNEI. This sample was included in a study of blood T cell repertoires in COVID-19 (TCRdb year 2020). As for the study more broadly: The collaborator samples originated in the United States, Italy and Spain and spanned the acute and convalescent phases of COVID-19. The material from the prospective study consisted of cDNA or gDNA derived from T cells, B-cell-depleted T cells, or PBMCs. The dataset comprised deeply sampled blood TCRbeta repertoires from subjects exposed to, actively infected with, or recovered from COVID-19. The repertoires were released in a freely available public database meant as a resource for research on the immune response to SARS-CoV-2. Samples were obtained from the ongoing ImmuneRACE study (first 160 participants) and from 1,000 to 1,500 subjects provided by 6 global collaborators. The sample metadata nearly always contained a de-identified subject ID, COVID-19 status, age in years and sex. Where available, HLA class I and class II types were taken from metadata supplied by the sample provider and were not determined by assay-based typing.

Points the paper makes about the study in general: The quantity of clinical and demographic metadata differed by source and by participant and was supplied without curation.

TCRbeta CDR3 regions were amplified from genomic DNA using the immunoSEQ Assay, a bias-controlled multiplex PCR. Turning to the authors' computational methods: Nucleated cell counts per sample were estimated from amplification of reference gene primers within the assay. To quantify the absolute abundance of each unique TCRbeta CDR3 rearrangement, sequence reads were collapsed and filtered. For each sample, productive Simpson clonality was calculated as the square root of Simpson's diversity index over productive rearrangements. TCRdb stores this immuneACCESS table with in-frame sequences only. Part of the clones is absent; in the studies checked, under half of the shortfall reflects unresolved V genes, and no reason is known for the rest. V and J calls and clone size are those listed in that table; D and trimming were worked out from the DNA. This sample has some 290,000 clones in its table, and 81% of those were observed once. The ten largest clones capture about 3.2% of the sample.

The specimen sequenced was peripheral blood. This TCR was sampled from an older woman with active or convalescent COVID-19. This sequence uses TRBV2 and TRBJ2-6, and 7 bases in between align with TRBD1. The DNA reads as follows: TGTGCCAGCAGTCAGACAGGGTTGGTATCTGGGGCCAACGTCCTGACTTTC. It specifies CASSQTGLVSGANVLTF.